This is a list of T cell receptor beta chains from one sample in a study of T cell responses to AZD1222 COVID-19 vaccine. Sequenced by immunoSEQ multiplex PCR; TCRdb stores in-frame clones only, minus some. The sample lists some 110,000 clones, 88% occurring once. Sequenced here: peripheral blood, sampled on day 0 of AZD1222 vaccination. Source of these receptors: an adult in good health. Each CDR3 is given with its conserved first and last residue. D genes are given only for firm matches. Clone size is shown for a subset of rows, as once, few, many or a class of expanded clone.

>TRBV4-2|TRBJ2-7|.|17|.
CASSQDPRDTGFYEQYF
TGTGCCAGCAGCCAAGATCCGAGGGACACAGGATTCTACGAGCAGTACTTC
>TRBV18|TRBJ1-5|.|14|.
CASSTGRRDQPQHF
TGTGCCAGCTCCACAGGGCGGAGGGATCAGCCCCAGCATTTT
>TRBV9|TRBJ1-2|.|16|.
CASSAGRFGGDYGYTF
TGTGCCAGCAGCGCAGGCCGGTTTGGCGGCGACTATGGCTACACCTTC
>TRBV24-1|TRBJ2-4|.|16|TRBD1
CATSDRQGAAKNIQYF
TGTGCCACCAGTGACCGACAGGGAGCGGCCAAAAACATTCAGTACTTC
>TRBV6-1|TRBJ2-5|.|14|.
CASSEGGAGETQYF
TGTGCCAGCAGTGAAGGGGGAGCAGGAGAGACCCAGTACTTC
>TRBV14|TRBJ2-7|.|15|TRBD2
CASSLITGGPNEQYF
TGTGCCAGCAGCCTTATTACGGGAGGGCCAAACGAGCAGTACTTC
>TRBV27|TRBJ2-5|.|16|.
CASSLGGDAPQETQYF
TGTGCCAGCAGTTTGGGGGGAGATGCCCCCCAAGAGACCCAGTACTTC
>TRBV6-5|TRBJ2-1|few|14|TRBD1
CASSHRGRNNEQFF
TGTGCCAGCAGCCACAGGGGGCGCAACAATGAGCAGTTCTTC
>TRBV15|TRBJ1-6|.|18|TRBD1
CATSRDSFPGQGNSPLHF
TGTGCCACCAGCAGAGATTCTTTCCCGGGACAGGGCAATTCACCCCTCCACTTT
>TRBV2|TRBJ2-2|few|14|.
CASSEEGLGGELFF
TGTGCCAGCAGTGAAGAGGGGCTAGGCGGGGAGCTGTTTTTT
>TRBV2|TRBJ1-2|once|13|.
CASSGRTNYGYTF
TGTGCCAGCAGTGGACGGACTAACTATGGCTACACCTTC
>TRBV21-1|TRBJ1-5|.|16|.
CASSKGTGGSNQPQHF
TGTGCCAGCAGCAAAGGGACCGGGGGTAGCAATCAGCCCCAGCATTTT
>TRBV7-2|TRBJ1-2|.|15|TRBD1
CASSTTGTGGYGYTF
TGTGCCAGCAGCACCACCGGGACAGGGGGGTATGGCTACACCTTC
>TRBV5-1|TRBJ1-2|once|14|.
CASKLTGSNYGYTF
TGCGCCAGCAAGTTAACTGGGTCTAACTATGGCTACACCTTC
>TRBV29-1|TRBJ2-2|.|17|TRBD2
CSVITGTSLANTGELFF
TGCAGCGTTATAACCGGGACTAGTCTCGCGAACACCGGGGAGCTGTTTTTT